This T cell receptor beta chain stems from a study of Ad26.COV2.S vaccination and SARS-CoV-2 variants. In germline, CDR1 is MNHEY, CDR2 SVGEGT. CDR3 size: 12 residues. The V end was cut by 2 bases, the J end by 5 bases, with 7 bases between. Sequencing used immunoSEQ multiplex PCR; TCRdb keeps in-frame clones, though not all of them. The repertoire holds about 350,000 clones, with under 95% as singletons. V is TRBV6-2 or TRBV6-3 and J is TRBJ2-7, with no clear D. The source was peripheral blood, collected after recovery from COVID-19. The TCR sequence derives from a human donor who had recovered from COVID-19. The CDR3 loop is CASSYTRNEQYF. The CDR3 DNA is TGTGCCAGCAGTTACACCCGGAACGAGCAGTACTTC.